The following is a T cell receptor beta chain sequence with its context. Its cognate antigen is unknown. This sample is drawn from a study of OX40 agonist ivuxolimab in advanced cancers. Study-level information: Intravenous ivuxolimab at 0.01 to 10 mg/kg was given to patients every 2 weeks. Study-wide points: Doses of 0.1 to 3.0 mg/kg were accompanied by clonal expansion of CD4+ and CD8+ blood T cells by week 6. Patients who responded partially at 0.1-3.0 mg/kg showed clonal expansion ranking among the lowest. Also present in some nonresponders was a low level of normalized T-cell clonal expansion.

Assay used: immunoSEQ multiplex PCR; TCRdb lists only in-frame clones, some missing. The sample yields around 76,000 clones, 80% to 90% seen once. This TCR was recovered from an adult with an advanced solid tumor such as melanoma, head and neck, liver or kidney cancer. The sequencing used CD4+ or CD8+ T cells sorted from blood, collected in a trial of the OX40 agonist ivuxolimab.

In nucleotides, the CDR3 is TGTGCCAGCAGTGGACAGGGGGCGGACTATGGCTACACCTTC. Protein: CASSGQGADYGYTF. The chain carries TRBV2 and TRBJ1-2; the match to TRBD1 covers 10 bases. The J segment lost 3 bases and the V segment lost 4 bases, leaving 2 bases of the junction unmatched. This CDR3 is built from 14 residues. Per the germline V gene, CDR1 is SNHLY and CDR2 is FYNNEI.